The source of this T cell receptor beta chain is a study of cytomegalovirus exposure and HLA in healthy donors. With 60 Vbeta and 13 Jbeta primers, the PCR was carried out. Some clones are missing from TCRdb's copy, which holds only in-frame ones; the method was immunoSEQ multiplex PCR. The sample has roughly 200,000 clones; around 82% are singletons. This clone occurred a few times. Its specificity is unknown. Overall study results and limits: Most TCR sequences proved rare, with some public TCRs found in many donors.

Germline V gene lookup returns CDR1 MGHRA and CDR2 YSYEKL. This CDR3 contains 17 residues. Trimming removed 0 bases from V and 4 bases from J; junction bases left unmatched: 8. The TCR comes from a man aged 40-50 years in good health and CMV-seropositive. This chain joins TRBV4-1 and TRBJ1-1, with 10 bases aligning to TRBD1. Sequenced material: PBMCs. The CDR3 sequence: CASSQEDRGKRGTEAFF. The CDR3 DNA is TGCGCCAGCAGCCAAGAGGACAGGGGGAAAAGGGGCACTGAAGCTTTCTTT.